What follows describes a single TCR beta chain. Each PCR reaction had synthetic TCR analog templates spiked into it. Only in-frame clones appear in the TCRdb table, and some are missing; sequencing was by immunoSEQ multiplex PCR. The sample shows 75,000 to 100,000 clones, approximately 87% of them seen only once. Documented time point: peripheral blood 6 weeks after treatment start. The data were obtained in a study of PD-L1 blockade in urothelial cancer. Overall study: At 6 weeks and at 3 weeks (second dose) after treatment start, blood was analyzed. Researchers found blood samples held a median of 141,255 T cells.

Per the germline V gene, CDR1 is MGHDK and CDR2 is SYGVNS. After removal of 1 base from V and 2 bases from J, the junction contained 3 bases not matched to a gene. The CDR3 runs 15 residues. The sample here was PBMCs, taken around atezolizumab (anti-PD-L1) treatment. The chain couples TRBV25-1 to TRBJ2-5; TRBD2 agrees at 8 bases. The clonotype was recovered from a man aged 70 or older with urothelial cancer. The CDR3 reads CASSESAGGQETQYF. CDR3 bases: TGTGCCAGCAGTGAATCCGCGGGGGGACAAGAGACCCAGTACTTC. The complete variable domain, with remaining parts taken from reference TRBV25-1 and TRBJ2-5, reads EADIYQTPRYLVIGTGKKITLECSQTMGHDKMYWYQQDPGMELHLIHYSYGVNSTEKGDLSSESTVSRIRTEHFPLTLESARPSHTSQYLCASSESAGGQETQYFGPGTRLLVL.